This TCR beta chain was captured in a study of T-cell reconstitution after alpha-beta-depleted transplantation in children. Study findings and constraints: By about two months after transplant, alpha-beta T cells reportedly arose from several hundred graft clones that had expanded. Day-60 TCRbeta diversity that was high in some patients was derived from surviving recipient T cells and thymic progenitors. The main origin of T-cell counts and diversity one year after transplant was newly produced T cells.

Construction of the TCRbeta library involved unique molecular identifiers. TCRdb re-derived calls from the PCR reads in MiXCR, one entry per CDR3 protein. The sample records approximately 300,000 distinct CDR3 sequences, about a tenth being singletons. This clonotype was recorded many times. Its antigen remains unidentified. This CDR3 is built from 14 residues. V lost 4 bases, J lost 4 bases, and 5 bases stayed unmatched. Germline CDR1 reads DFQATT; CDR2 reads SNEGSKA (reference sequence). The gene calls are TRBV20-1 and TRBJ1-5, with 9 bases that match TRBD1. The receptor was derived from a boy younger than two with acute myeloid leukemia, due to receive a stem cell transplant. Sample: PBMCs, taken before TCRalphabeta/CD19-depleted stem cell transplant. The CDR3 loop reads CSATKDRGNQPQHF. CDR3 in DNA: TGCAGTGCTACCAAGGACAGGGGAAATCAGCCCCAGCATTTT.